These T cell receptor beta chains were read from a single sample in a study of blood T cell repertoires in COVID-19. Assay used: immunoSEQ multiplex PCR; TCRdb lists only in-frame clones, some missing. This sample has around 230,000 clones; approximately 85% occur once, and the top ten carry approximately 5.1%. Sequencing input: peripheral blood. Receptor source: a man aged 50 or older with COVID-19, enrolled during active disease. The CDR3 runs from the conserved cysteine through the conserved F or W.

CASSTIGAREKTQYF TRBV19
CATSSRGPNSPLHF TRBV15
CAISVGQANQPQHF TRBV10-3
CASSYAGAPTDTQYF TRBV4-2
CASSLRGQGVTDTQYF TRBV5-1
CASSEHRGPTYEQYF TRBV6-1
CASSIDEGLHSYNEQFF TRBV19
CASTLGGVVGTEAFF TRBV7-9
CASSFSGSSYEQYF TRBV5-1
CAISESAGKEGYTF TRBV10-3
CASSILAGPSYNEQFF TRBV27
CASSSRMGLNTDTQYF TRBV5-1
CASSRDEKLFF TRBV14
CASSSDRNTEAFF TRBV11-2
CASSEFSGGAMSETQYF TRBV25-1
CASSVGWQAPNEQYF TRBV9
CASSPIERGHSYNEQFF TRBV19
CASSFLGTGPNTGELFF TRBV7-9
CASTGGAAQLLSNQPQHF TRBV28
CASSPGGARTEAFF TRBV5-4